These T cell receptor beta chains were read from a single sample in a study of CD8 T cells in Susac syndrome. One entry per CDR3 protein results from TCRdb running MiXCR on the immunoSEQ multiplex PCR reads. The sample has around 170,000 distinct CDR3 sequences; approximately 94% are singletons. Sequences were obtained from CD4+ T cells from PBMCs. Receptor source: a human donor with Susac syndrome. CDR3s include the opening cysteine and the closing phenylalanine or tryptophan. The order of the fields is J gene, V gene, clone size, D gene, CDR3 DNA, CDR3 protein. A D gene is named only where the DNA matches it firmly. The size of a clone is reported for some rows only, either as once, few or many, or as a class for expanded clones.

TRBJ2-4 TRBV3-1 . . TGTGCCAGCAGCCACATTACAGGAGCCAAAAACATTCAGTACTTC CASSHITGAKNIQYF
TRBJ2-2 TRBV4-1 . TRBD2 TGCGCCAGCAGCCCCTGGACTAGCGGGGGGGGCACCGGGGAGCTGTTTTTT CASSPWTSGGGTGELFF
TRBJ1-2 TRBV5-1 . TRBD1 TGCGCCAGCAGCCCGGACAGGACATACTATGGCTACACCTTC CASSPDRTYYGYTF
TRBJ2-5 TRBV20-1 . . TGCAGCCCCCTCGCGGGGTTCCAAGAGACCCAGTACTTC CSPLAGFQETQYF
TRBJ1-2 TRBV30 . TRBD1 TGTGCCTGGAGCCAAGGACAGGGGGCGGAGGGCTACACCTTC CAWSQGQGAEGYTF
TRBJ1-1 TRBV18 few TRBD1 TGTGCCAGCTCACTGCAGGGGGCTGAAGCTTTCTTT CASSLQGAEAFF
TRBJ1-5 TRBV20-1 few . TGCAGTGCTAGTTCGGACCCCAATCAGCCCCAGCATTTT CSASSDPNQPQHF
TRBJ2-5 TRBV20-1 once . TGCAGTGCTAGAGATCAGAGGGCATCGGAGACCCAGTACTTC CSARDQRASETQYF
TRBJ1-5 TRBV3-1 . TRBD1 TGTGCCAGCAGCCGGACAGGGATCGGGAATCAGCCCCAGCATTTT CASSRTGIGNQPQHF
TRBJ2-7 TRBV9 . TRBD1 TGTGCCAGCAGCACCGGGACAGGGTCCTACGAGCAGTACTTC CASSTGTGSYEQYF
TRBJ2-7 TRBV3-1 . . TGTGCCAGCAGCCAATCGCCAGGTGAGCAGTACTTC CASSQSPGEQYF
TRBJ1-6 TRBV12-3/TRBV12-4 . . TGTGCCAGCAGACTCTGGGGGAGCGAGAATTCACCCCTCCACTTT CASRLWGSENSPLHF
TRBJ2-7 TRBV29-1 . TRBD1 TGCAGCGCCGTGGGACAGGGGGCCTACGAGCAGTACTTC CSAVGQGAYEQYF
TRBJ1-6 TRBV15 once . TGTGCCACCAGTTCACGGATTGATTCACCCCTCCACTTT CATSSRIDSPLHF